The 32 T cell receptor beta chains below come from one sample, sequenced in a study of neoadjuvant anti-PD-1 for oral cavity cancer. TCRdb's table, derived via immunoSEQ multiplex PCR, lists solely in-frame clones and lacks some. This sample carries around 17,000 clones, about 61% of them seen once, and the ten largest clones take about 3%. The material sequenced was PBMCs, taken before nivolumab (anti-PD-1) treatment. These receptors came from a person aged 40 to 85 with oral cavity squamous cell carcinoma.

This clone was counted a single time. CDR3 sequence reads: CASSLADTGLYGYTF. As DNA, the CDR3 is TGTGCCAGCAGCTTGGCGGACACGGGTTTATATGGCTACACCTTC. The chain employs TRBV5-6 and TRBJ1-2, with D maybe TRBD1 (5 bases). The CDR3 is 15 residues long. Germline V gene sequence: CDR1 SGHDT, CDR2 YYEEEE. V shed 0 bases and J shed 5 bases, with 14 bases lying between them.

This chain joins TRBV6-5 and TRBJ2-1, with a weak D call TRBD1 (8 bases). CDR3 length: 15 amino acids. From germline, CDR1 is MNHEY and CDR2 SVGAGI. V lost 4 bases and J 10 bases, leaving 20 bases between the germline ends. The CDR3 nucleotides read TGTGCCAGCAGTTCCGGCGGCAGGGGGCGGGAGGAGCAGTTCTTC. This codes for CASSSGGRGREEQFF.

This clone was counted only a few times. This chain uses TRBV7-9 with TRBJ1-2; D is perhaps TRBD1 (6 bases). The germline V gene encodes CDR1 SEHNR and CDR2 FQNEAQ (reference sequence). CDR3 length equals 15 residues. V was clipped by 2 bases and J by 6 bases, with 16 bases between them. The CDR3 bases are TGTGCCAGCAGCTTACTGGACAGCTCTGGGAATGGCTACACCTTC. Amino acid sequence: CASSLLDSSGNGYTF. The full variable domain, in which reference TRBV7-9 and TRBJ1-2 provide the parts outside the CDR3, is DTGVSQNPRHKITKRGQNVTFRCDPISEHNRLYWYRQTLGQGPEFLTYFQNEAQLEKSRLLSDRFSAERPKGSFSTLEIQRTEQGDSAMYLCASSLLDSSGNGYTFGSGTRLTVV.

This clone was seen more than once but under ten times. This chain uses TRBV27 with TRBJ2-1, with TRBD2 matching over 12 bases. The V gene's germline CDR1 is MNHEY and CDR2 SMNVEV (reference sequence). CDR3 length: 15 amino acids. With V trimmed by 8 bases and J by 7 bases, 9 bases remained unmatched. CDR3 DNA: TGTGCCAGCCATGACCTAACTAGCGGGAGGAATGAGCAGTTCTTC. Its translation is CASHDLTSGRNEQFF.

This clone occurred a few times. The chain couples TRBV27 to TRBJ1-4; D is ambiguous. The CDR3 is 13 residues long. Trimming removed 7 bases from V and 3 bases from J, with 9 bases in between. Germline CDR1 MNHEY, CDR2 SMNVEV (reference sequence). CDR3 DNA: TGTGCCAGCAAGCAGGCTCCTAATGAAAAACTGTTTTTT. This gives the protein CASKQAPNEKLFF.

The chain joins TRBV5-5 to TRBJ2-7; D is ambiguous. CDR3 length equals 15 residues. Germline-derived CDR1 and CDR2 are SGHKS and YYEKEE (reference sequence). V lost 0 bases to trimming and J lost 0 bases, with 10 bases between them. CDR3 region: CASSLDVGGSYEQYF. Written as DNA, the CDR3 is TGTGCCAGCAGCTTGGATGTCGGTGGCTCCTACGAGCAGTACTTC.

The chain is built from TRBV29-1 and TRBJ2-1; D call uncertain. The CDR3 runs 10 residues. CDR1 SQVTM and CDR2 ANQGSEA come from the germline V gene. Trimming cost V 6 bases and J 8 bases, with 8 bases left between them. The CDR3 reads CSVTRYEQFF. In DNA, the CDR3 is TGCAGCGTGACTCGTTATGAGCAGTTCTTC.

This clone turned up a few times. CDR3 sequence: CAISDVLGDTEAFF. The DNA of the CDR3 is TGTGCCATCAGTGACGTGCTAGGGGACACTGAAGCTTTCTTT. The chain recombines TRBV10-3 with TRBJ1-1; possibly TRBD1 for D (5 bases). The CDR3 is made up of 14 amino acids. V lost 3 bases and J 3 bases, leaving 11 bases between the germline ends. Germline V gene sequence: CDR1 ENHRY, CDR2 SYGVKD.

The rearrangement links TRBV5-1 to TRBJ2-3; D is unclear. The CDR3 runs to 12 residues. Germline-derived CDR1 and CDR2 are SGHRS and YFSETQ. The ends were cut back, 0 bases at V and 10 bases at J, with 9 bases in the middle. In nucleotides, the CDR3 is TGCGCCAGCAGCTTGGAGGGCGAGGCGCAGTATTTT. This gives the protein CASSLEGEAQYF.

This rearrangement joins TRBV6-4 to TRBJ1-1, with D unclear. V was shortened by 3 bases and J by 7 bases, with 12 bases between the two germline ends. Germline V gene lookup returns CDR1 MRHNA and CDR2 SNTAGT. This CDR3 region has 13 residues. CDR3: CASSEEGEGEAFF. Here the CDR3 DNA reads TGTGCCAGCAGTGAGGAAGGTGAAGGTGAAGCTTTCTTT.

The chain links TRBV6-5 to TRBJ2-4; perhaps TRBD2 as D (5 bases). V was shortened by 6 bases and J by 1 base, with 10 bases between the two germline ends. Looked up from germline, CDR1 is MNHEY and CDR2 is SVGAGI. This CDR3 comprises 14 residues. CDR3 nucleotides: TGTGCCAGCAGCTCCTCGGGGGCCAAAAACATTCAGTACTTC. This gives the protein CASSSSGAKNIQYF.

This clone was seen a single time. The CDR3 region is CSAPRSDRGGTQYF. The CDR3 DNA follows: TGCAGCGCCCCCAGAAGCGATAGGGGAGGTACGCAGTATTTT. The V and J genes are TRBV29-1 and TRBJ2-3, with D possibly matching TRBD2 (6 bases). The germline V gene has CDR1 SQVTM and CDR2 ANQGSEA. This CDR3 has 14 residues. Trimming pared 7 bases from V and 8 bases from J, leaving 22 bases between.

This clone has a handful of counts. The chain is built from TRBV2 and TRBJ1-5; tentatively, D is TRBD1 (5 bases). Trimming left V 2 bases short and J 4 bases short, with 9 bases between. CDR1 is SNHLY, CDR2 FYNNEI, per germline. The CDR3 runs 14 residues. This CDR3 reads CASSEPRANQPQHF. In DNA form, the CDR3 reads TGTGCCAGCAGTGAACCCAGGGCGAATCAGCCCCAGCATTTT.

The rearrangement joins TRBV27 to TRBJ2-7; TRBD1 might be the D (6 bases). CDR1 and CDR2 (germline): MNHEY, SMNVEV (reference sequence). The CDR3 runs to 15 residues. V was cut by 0 bases and J by 3 bases, with 12 bases left in between. The CDR3 region is CASSLSNRVIYEQYF. As DNA, the CDR3 is TGTGCCAGCAGTTTATCCAACAGGGTGATCTACGAGCAGTACTTC.

The chain employs TRBV5-1 and TRBJ1-1; no firm D call. The length of the CDR3 is 12 residues. V was cut by 5 bases and J by 3 bases, with 8 bases left in between. The V gene's germline CDR1 is SGHRS and CDR2 YFSETQ. CDR3 region: CASSFTDTEAFF. CDR3 nucleotides: TGCGCCAGCAGTTTCACGGACACTGAAGCTTTCTTT.

The chain carries TRBV5-1 and TRBJ2-5; perhaps TRBD2 as D (6 bases). The CDR3 is made up of 15 amino acids. The germline V gene encodes CDR1 SGHRS and CDR2 YFSETQ. V was pared by 1 base and J by 2 bases, with 12 bases between. CDR3 bases: TGCGCCAGCAGCTTGCTTGTAGCGGAACAAGAGACCCAGTACTTC. Translated: CASSLLVAEQETQYF.

J is TRBJ2-3 and V is TRBV9; 7 nucleotides line up with TRBD2. Germline CDR1 is SGDLS and CDR2 is YYNGEE. The CDR3 has 15 amino acids. V trimming: 3 bases; J trimming: 2 bases; junction bases outside the gene matches: 6. Written as DNA, the CDR3 is TGTGCCAGCAGCGGCAGCGGGGTCCACACAGATACGCAGTATTTT. Translated: CASSGSGVHTDTQYF.

The gene calls are TRBV5-1 and TRBJ2-7; D might be TRBD2 (6 bases). V lost 0 bases, J lost 0 bases, and 13 bases lay in between. From germline, CDR1 is SGHRS and CDR2 YFSETQ. The CDR3 runs to 16 residues. The CDR3 region is CASSLGPSVNSYEQYF. In DNA, the CDR3 is TGCGCCAGCAGCTTGGGACCTAGCGTCAACTCCTACGAGCAGTACTTC.

This CDR3 reads CASSLGVSYNEQFF. Here the CDR3 DNA reads TGTGCCAGCAGCTTGGGGGTTTCCTACAATGAGCAGTTCTTC. The V call is TRBV7-9, the J call TRBJ2-1; tentatively, D is TRBD1 or TRBD2 (5 bases each). Germline V gene lookup returns CDR1 SEHNR and CDR2 FQNEAQ (reference sequence). The V end lost 3 bases, the J end lost 1 base, and 7 bases lay between the germline ends. The CDR3 runs 14 residues.

The gene calls are TRBV13 and TRBJ1-2, with D tentatively TRBD1 (5 bases). The CDR3 is made up of 14 amino acids. CDR1 is PRHDT and CDR2 is FYEKMQ in the germline V gene (reference sequence). V lost 0 bases and J lost 4, with 9 bases in between. CDR3 in DNA: TGTGCCAGCAGCTTAGGCCAGGGAACCTATGGCTACACCTTC. Its translation is CASSLGQGTYGYTF.

The chain carries TRBV5-8 and TRBJ2-5; D gene unclear. The CDR3 loop spans 12 amino acids. Trimming cost V 1 base and J 5 bases, with 6 bases left between them. CDR1 is SGHTS, CDR2 YDEGEE, per germline. The CDR3 spells CASSLWRETQYF. CDR3 nucleotide sequence: TGTGCCAGCAGCTTGTGGCGGGAGACCCAGTACTTC.

This clone was seen only a few times. The rearrangement links TRBV2 to TRBJ1-2, with D maybe TRBD1 (6 bases). This CDR3 spans 13 amino acids. V was pared by 5 bases and J by 4 bases, with 11 bases between. The germline V gene has CDR1 SNHLY and CDR2 FYNNEI. CDR3 sequence reads: CASSTGISYGYTF. DNA of the CDR3: TGTGCCAGCAGTACAGGGATCTCCTATGGCTACACCTTC.

The chain employs TRBV18 and TRBJ2-7; D is perhaps TRBD1 (6 bases). The CDR3 consists of 15 residues. CDR1 and CDR2 (germline): KGHSH, LQKENI. Trimming stripped 0 bases from V and 6 bases from J, with 15 bases between. This chain's CDR3 is CASSPPTGQFREQYF. The CDR3 nucleotides are TGTGCCAGCTCACCACCGACAGGCCAATTCCGCGAGCAGTACTTC.

The chain joins TRBV2 to TRBJ2-7; the D is unclear. Per the germline V gene, CDR1 is SNHLY and CDR2 is FYNNEI. V was trimmed by 3 bases and J by 0 bases, leaving 3 bases between them. The CDR3 is made up of 12 amino acids. The CDR3 reads CASSDSSYEQYF. DNA for the CDR3: TGTGCCAGCAGTGACAGCTCCTACGAGCAGTACTTC.

The chain has TRBV7-9 and TRBJ1-1, with D perhaps matching TRBD1 (5 bases). There are 15 residues in the CDR3. Per germline, CDR1 SEHNR and CDR2 FQNEAQ (reference sequence). Trimming took off 5 bases at V and 4 bases at J, with 17 bases between the two ends. The DNA for the CDR3 is TGTGCCAGCAGCCCACCCCGGGGGGAATCCACTGAAGCTTTCTTT. It is translated as CASSPPRGESTEAFF.

This rearrangement joins TRBV11-3 to TRBJ2-7; D might be TRBD1 or TRBD2, each matching 5 bases. CDR1 SGHNT and CDR2 YENEEA come from the germline V gene. The V end lost 4 bases, the J end lost 6 bases, and 16 bases lay between the germline ends. CDR3 length: 14 residues. The CDR3: CASSSDRGNGEQYF. The CDR3 DNA is TGTGCCAGCAGCTCCGACCGGGGCAACGGCGAGCAGTACTTC.

A few counts support this clone. This chain links TRBV28 with TRBJ1-3; D ambiguous. CDR3 length: 12 residues. V was cut by 3 bases and J by 7 bases, with 7 bases left in between. Germline loops: CDR1 MDHEN, CDR2 SYDVKM. The CDR3 reads CASSFPPNTIYF. The CDR3, as DNA: TGTGCCAGCAGTTTCCCCCCGAACACCATATATTTT.

The CDR3 is CASSSQGVGETQYF. The CDR3 DNA sequence: TGTGCCAGCAGTAGCCAAGGGGTGGGGGAGACCCAGTACTTC. The gene calls are TRBV6-1 and TRBJ2-5, with D possibly matching TRBD1 (5 bases). This CDR3 spans 14 amino acids. Trimming removed 5 bases from V and 5 bases from J, with 15 bases in between. CDR1 and CDR2 from the germline V gene are MNHNS and SASEGT.

This clone was found once. V gene TRBV6-1 combines with J gene TRBJ1-2, with 9 bases aligning to TRBD1. The CDR3 has 16 amino acids. CDR1 is MNHNS and CDR2 is SASEGT in the germline V gene. After removal of 2 bases from V and 1 base from J, the junction contained 5 bases not matched to a gene. The CDR3 sequence is CASSESPGQGNYGYTF. The CDR3 DNA is TGTGCCAGCAGTGAAAGCCCGGGACAGGGTAACTATGGCTACACCTTC.

V and J are TRBV19 and TRBJ2-2; 8 bases align to TRBD2. V shed 6 bases, J shed 0 bases, and the junction held 12 bases outside the gene matches. The V gene's germline CDR1 is LNHDA and CDR2 SQIVND (reference sequence). The CDR3 runs to 18 residues. The CDR3 coding sequence is TGTGCCAGTAGGAGGAGTAGCGGGGACCCCTCGAACACCGGGGAGCTGTTTTTT. Translating it yields CASRRSSGDPSNTGELFF.

This chain links TRBV20-1 with TRBJ2-7; D gene unclear. Between the trimmed V and J ends, which lost 6 bases and 8 bases, there was a span of 14 bases. The CDR3 is 11 amino acids. From germline, CDR1 is DFQATT and CDR2 SNEGSKA (reference sequence). The chain's CDR3 is CSASLAAQQYF. The CDR3 DNA sequence: TGCAGTGCATCCCTGGCGGCTCAGCAGTACTTC.

This clone was found a few times. The chain is built from TRBV6-6 and TRBJ2-7; 8 nucleotides align to TRBD2. CDR3 length: 16 amino acids. Per germline, CDR1 MNHNY and CDR2 SVGAGI (reference sequence). Trimming removed 0 bases from V and 4 bases from J; junction bases left unmatched: 8. The CDR3 spells CASSYSISSGLYEQYF. In nucleotides, the CDR3 is TGTGCCAGCAGTTACTCGATATCTAGCGGGTTGTACGAGCAGTACTTC.